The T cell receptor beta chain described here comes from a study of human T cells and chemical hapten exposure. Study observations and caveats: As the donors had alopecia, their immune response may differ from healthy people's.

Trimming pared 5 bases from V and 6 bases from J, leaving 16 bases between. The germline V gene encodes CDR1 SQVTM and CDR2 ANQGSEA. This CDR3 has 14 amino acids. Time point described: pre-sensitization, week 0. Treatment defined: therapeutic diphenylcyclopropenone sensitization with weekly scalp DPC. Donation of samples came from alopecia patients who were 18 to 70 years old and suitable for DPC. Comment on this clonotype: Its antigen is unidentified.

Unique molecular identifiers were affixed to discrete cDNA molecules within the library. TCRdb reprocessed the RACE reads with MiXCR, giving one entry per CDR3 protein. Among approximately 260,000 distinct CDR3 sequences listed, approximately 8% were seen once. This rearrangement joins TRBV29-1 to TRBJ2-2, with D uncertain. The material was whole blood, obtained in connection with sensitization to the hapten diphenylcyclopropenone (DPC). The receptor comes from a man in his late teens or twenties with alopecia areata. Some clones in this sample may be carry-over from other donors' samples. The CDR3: CSVRLGIGPGELFF. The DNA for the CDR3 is TGCAGCGTTAGATTGGGCATAGGGCCCGGGGAGCTGTTTTTT.